This entry lists 27 T cell receptor beta chains sequenced from one sample in a study of T-cell memory formation after mild COVID-19. A single record per CDR3 protein comes from TCRdb applying MiXCR to the 5' RACE reads. Of a few hundred thousand distinct CDR3 sequences listed, 20% to 30% are singletons. The sequencing input was PBMCs or a T cell subset sorted from them (not recorded which). These receptors originate from an adult woman who had mild COVID-19 (a few samples of this study predate the infection). Cell type and time point are not known.

The V gene is TRBV9, the J gene TRBJ2-2; no reliable D call. The V end lost 0 bases, the J end lost 5 bases, and 11 bases lay between the germline ends. The CDR3 is 15 residues long. The germline CDR1 and CDR2 sequences are SGDLS and YYNGEE. The CDR3 DNA reads TGTGCCAGCAGCGTAGTGAGCGATGCGACCGGGGAGCTGTTTTTT. Translating gives CASSVVSDATGELFF. The entire variable domain, with the rest obtained from reference TRBV9 and TRBJ2-2, is as follows: DSGVTQTPKHLITATGQRVTLRCSPRSGDLSVYWYQQSLDQGLQFLIQYYNGEERAKGNILERFSAQQFPDLHSELNLSSLELGDSALYFCASSVVSDATGELFFGEGSRLTVL.

This clonotype was picked up a small number of times. The chain uses TRBV12-3 or TRBV12-4 and TRBJ1-1, with 8 positions matching TRBD1. This CDR3 contains 14 residues. J was trimmed by 5 bases and V by 6 bases; bases with no gene match: 8. The CDR3 reads CASRVDRGKTEAFF. The CDR3 nucleotides are TGTGCCAGCAGGGTCGACAGGGGAAAGACTGAAGCTTTCTTT.

This clonotype was seen more than once but under ten times. V usage is TRBV7-8 and J usage is TRBJ2-3; D ambiguous. Germline-derived CDR1 and CDR2 are SGHVS and FQNEAQ. V was pared by 4 bases and J by 4 bases, with 9 bases between. The CDR3 runs 13 residues. CDR3 protein: CASSSRSADTQYF. The CDR3 region has the DNA TGTGCCAGCAGCTCACGGTCTGCAGATACGCAGTATTTT.

The gene calls are TRBV19 and TRBJ2-3; a weak D match, TRBD1 (7 bases). The CDR3 sequence is 14 residues long. The V gene's germline CDR1 is LNHDA and CDR2 SQIVND (reference sequence). Trimming shortened V by 3 bases and J by 10 bases, and 17 bases separated the two germline ends. CDR3 protein: CASSIGRGERAQYF. The CDR3 region has the DNA TGTGCCAGTAGTATCGGCAGGGGGGAGAGGGCGCAGTATTTT.

The genes are TRBV12-3 or TRBV12-4 and TRBJ2-2; D may match TRBD1 or TRBD2 (5 bases each). Deletions cut 2 bases from V and 5 bases from J, with 6 bases between. This CDR3 has 13 amino acids. The CDR3 loop is CASSLWGTGELFF. The CDR3 coding sequence is TGTGCCAGCAGTTTATGGGGGACCGGGGAGCTGTTTTTT.

The J gene is TRBJ2-1, the V gene TRBV5-1; 7 bases line up with TRBD1. Germline values: CDR1 SGHRS, CDR2 YFSETQ. The CDR3 is 15 amino acids. Trimming at V came to 4 bases and at J to 7 bases, leaving 11 bases not matched to a gene. The CDR3 DNA follows: TGCGCCAGCAGCCCACGCACGGGACAGTTGAATGAGCAGTTCTTC. The encoded protein is CASSPRTGQLNEQFF.

The rearrangement links TRBV7-2 to TRBJ2-1; 8 bases agree with TRBD2. In germline, CDR1 is SGHTA, CDR2 FQGNSA. J was trimmed by 3 bases and V by 3 bases; bases with no gene match: 7. The CDR3 spans 16 residues. The CDR3 here is CASSFGAGAVYNEQFF. For the CDR3, the DNA is TGTGCCAGCAGCTTTGGAGCGGGAGCAGTCTACAATGAGCAGTTCTTC.

The V gene is TRBV2, the J gene TRBJ2-5, with 11 bases that match TRBD2. Germline CDR1 is SNHLY and CDR2 is FYNNEI. With V trimmed by 4 bases and J by 4 bases, 2 bases remained unmatched. The CDR3 consists of 14 residues. CDR3 region: CASSGSGGGETQYF. The DNA for the CDR3 is TGTGCCAGCAGTGGTAGCGGGGGGGGAGAGACCCAGTACTTC.

This clonotype has only a few counts. The chain uses TRBV20-1 and TRBJ2-7; D gene unclear. The CDR3 extends over 15 amino acids. From germline, CDR1 is DFQATT and CDR2 SNEGSKA (reference sequence). Trimming left V 5 bases short and J 0 bases short, with 17 bases between. The CDR3 sequence: CSAHALTVSSYEQYF. The CDR3 DNA sequence: TGCAGTGCTCACGCCCTGACTGTAAGCTCCTACGAGCAGTACTTC.

In nucleotides, the CDR3 is TGTGCCACCAGTGAAATGCCGGTAGCGGGAGAAGCCAATGAGCAGTTCTTC. Protein: CATSEMPVAGEANEQFF. The genes are TRBV24-1 and TRBJ2-1, with 9 bases matching TRBD2. Germline V gene sequence: CDR1 KGHDR, CDR2 SFDVKD. J lost 6 bases, V lost 4 bases, and 12 bases had no gene match. This CDR3 comprises 17 residues.

This clonotype was detected only a few times. This chain uses TRBV20-1 with TRBJ2-1, with TRBD2 matching 12 bases. The CDR3 sequence is 18 residues long. V gave up 7 bases and J gave up 0 bases; unmatched junction bases: 13. The germline V gene encodes CDR1 DFQATT and CDR2 SNEGSKA (reference sequence). CDR3 DNA: TGCAGTGTCACGACTAGCGGGGGCACCCTGAGCTCCTACAATGAGCAGTTCTTC. Translated, it gives CSVTTSGGTLSSYNEQFF.

There are a few counts of this clonotype. CDR3 region: CSVSSPGLAGFQETQYF. Written as DNA, the CDR3 is TGCAGCGTTTCTTCTCCGGGACTAGCGGGTTTTCAAGAGACCCAGTACTTC. The rearrangement links TRBV29-1 to TRBJ2-5; 12 bases fit TRBD2. This CDR3 has 17 amino acids. V was pared by 5 bases and J by 2 bases, with 12 bases of the junction left unmatched. Germline-derived CDR1 and CDR2 are SQVTM and ANQGSEA.

In this sample, this clonotype turned up a few times. J is TRBJ1-2 and V is TRBV12-3 or TRBV12-4; D uncertain. Deletions cut 5 bases from V and 3 bases from J, with 10 bases between. The CDR3 is made up of 13 amino acids. For the CDR3, the DNA is TGTGCCAGCAGTCCGGGAGGTCACTATGGCTACACCTTC. It translates to CASSPGGHYGYTF.

This clonotype was recorded a few times. The gene calls are TRBV12-3 or TRBV12-4 and TRBJ2-5; D possibly uses TRBD1 or TRBD2 (7 bases each). V dropped 6 bases and J dropped 6 bases, with 14 bases sitting between them. This CDR3 comprises 13 residues. CDR3 coding DNA: TGTGCCAGCAGGACAGGGAGGGGAAAGACCCAGTACTTC. It encodes CASRTGRGKTQYF.

The chain is built from TRBV5-1 and TRBJ1-4; 8 bases are a match to TRBD1. The CDR3 is 15 residues long. Germline loops: CDR1 SGHRS, CDR2 YFSETQ. V trimming: 4 bases; J trimming: 5 bases; junction bases outside the gene matches: 7. The CDR3 here is CASSVDRGGNEKLFF. In DNA, the CDR3 is TGCGCCAGCAGCGTAGACAGGGGAGGGAATGAAAAACTGTTTTTT.

In its sample, this clonotype was seen a few times. The V and J genes are TRBV24-1 and TRBJ2-1; D possibly uses TRBD1 or TRBD2 (6 bases each). This CDR3 is built from 14 residues. Per the germline V gene, CDR1 is KGHDR and CDR2 is SFDVKD. Trimming shortened V by 4 bases and J by 8 bases, and 14 bases separated the two germline ends. CDR3 DNA sequence: TGTGCCACCAGTGACTACAGGGACTGGGATGAGCAGTTCTTC. Its translation is CATSDYRDWDEQFF.

This chain joins TRBV4-2 and TRBJ2-5, with D perhaps assigned TRBD1 or TRBD2 (5 bases each). The length of the CDR3 is 14 residues. Trimming took 1 base from V and 5 from J, leaving 11 bases between them. Looked up from germline, CDR1 is LGHNA and CDR2 is YNFKEQ. The DNA of the CDR3 is TGTGCCAGCAGCCAAGTCAGCGAGGGGGAGACCCAGTACTTC. Protein sequence: CASSQVSEGETQYF.

The chain joins TRBV30 to TRBJ2-1; 9 bases fit TRBD2. Germline CDR1 GTSNPN, CDR2 SVGIG (reference sequence). The ends lost 4 bases at V and 6 bases at J; junction bases unmatched: 13. The CDR3 consists of 16 residues. The CDR3 spells CAWNGISAGGINEQFF. The CDR3 DNA reads TGTGCCTGGAACGGGATCAGCGCGGGAGGGATCAATGAGCAGTTCTTC.

This clonotype was seen a few times. V gene TRBV5-1 combines with J gene TRBJ2-7; D is perhaps TRBD2 (6 bases). Germline V gene lookup returns CDR1 SGHRS and CDR2 YFSETQ. This CDR3 region has 13 residues. Trimming shortened V by 3 bases and J by 5 bases, and 12 bases separated the two germline ends. CDR3 protein: CASSWGDRDEQYF. Here the CDR3 DNA reads TGCGCCAGCAGCTGGGGGGATCGGGACGAGCAGTACTTC.

This sequence joins TRBV24-1 and TRBJ2-7; TRBD1 aligns across 10 bases. CDR3 length: 17 amino acids. Looked up from germline, CDR1 is KGHDR and CDR2 is SFDVKD. V shed 4 bases and J 0 bases; nucleotides not matched to a gene: 8. This chain's CDR3 is CATSEFPGQGPSYEQYF. CDR3 coding DNA: TGTGCCACCAGTGAATTTCCGGGACAGGGGCCCTCCTACGAGCAGTACTTC.

This clonotype was detected only a few times. V is TRBV6-1 and J is TRBJ2-7; D is ambiguous. The germline CDR1 and CDR2 sequences are MNHNS and SASEGT. With 3 bases removed from V and 6 bases from J, the gap between germline ends came to 12 bases. There are 13 residues in the CDR3. CDR3 nucleotides: TGTGCCAGCAGTGAGATACCAGTAGGCGAGCAGTACTTC. The encoded protein is CASSEIPVGEQYF.

Written as DNA, the CDR3 is TGTGCCAGCAGCACGGGACTTACAAAGGGTTATGAAAAACTGTTTTTT. Translating gives CASSTGLTKGYEKLFF. The J gene is TRBJ1-4, the V gene TRBV5-6; TRBD1 is a possible D gene (5 bases). This CDR3 comprises 16 residues. CDR1 SGHDT and CDR2 YYEEEE come from the germline V gene. The V end was cut by 4 bases, the J end by 6 bases, with 19 bases between.

The chain couples TRBV5-6 to TRBJ2-7; TRBD1 aligns across 7 bases. CDR3 length equals 15 residues. V lost 5 bases, J lost 0 bases, and 8 bases stayed unmatched. Germline V gene lookup returns CDR1 SGHDT and CDR2 YYEEEE. CDR3 in DNA: TGTGCCAGCAGTAACCGGGACAGCCGCTCCTACGAGCAGTACTTC. This sequence encodes CASSNRDSRSYEQYF.

A few counts support this clonotype. This sequence joins TRBV29-1 and TRBJ2-1; tentatively, D is TRBD2 (5 bases). V shed 3 bases and J shed 11 bases, with 11 bases lying between them. Germline lookup yields CDR1 SQVTM and CDR2 ANQGSEA. The length of the CDR3 is 11 residues. The CDR3 DNA sequence: TGCAGCGTTGATACGGGATTTAAGCAGTTCTTC. It is translated as CSVDTGFKQFF.

This clonotype was seen more than once but under ten times. The V call is TRBV7-9, the J call TRBJ2-1; either TRBD1 or TRBD2 may fit D (5 bases each). The ends were cut back, 5 bases at V and 3 bases at J, with 14 bases in the middle. CDR1 SEHNR and CDR2 FQNEAQ come from the germline V gene (reference sequence). CDR3 length equals 15 residues. For the CDR3, the DNA is TGTGCCAGCAGCGCTCGGGACCGTATCTACAATGAGCAGTTCTTC. Protein product: CASSARDRIYNEQFF.

The gene calls are TRBV11-2 and TRBJ2-3; 12 nucleotides agree with TRBD2. The V gene end was trimmed by 1 base and the J gene end by 8 bases; junction bases not matched to a gene: 4. Germline CDR1 and CDR2: SGHAT and FQNNGV. This CDR3 spans 15 amino acids. The CDR3 loop reads CASSLGLAGEGTQYF. CDR3 DNA sequence: TGTGCCAGCAGCTTAGGACTAGCGGGGGAGGGTACGCAGTATTTT. The full variable domain, in which reference TRBV11-2 and TRBJ2-3 provide the parts outside the CDR3, is EAGVAQSPRYKIIEKRQSVAFWCNPISGHATLYWYQQILGQGPKLLIQFQNNGVVDDSQLPKDRFSAERLKGVDSTLKIQPAKLEDSAVYLCASSLGLAGEGTQYFGPGTRLTVL.

This clonotype has just a few counts. V is TRBV7-9 and J is TRBJ2-1; either TRBD1 or TRBD2 may fit D (5 bases each). CDR1 is SEHNR, CDR2 FQNEAQ, per germline (reference sequence). V lost 1 base and J 3 bases, leaving 19 bases between the germline ends. The CDR3 is 18 amino acids. CDR3 amino acids: CASSLGGTASVGYNEQFF. The CDR3 region has the DNA TGTGCCAGCAGCTTAGGTGGGACGGCGTCGGTGGGCTACAATGAGCAGTTCTTC. The variable domain in full, with the rest retrieved from reference TRBV7-9 and TRBJ2-1, is DTGVSQNPRHKITKRGQNVTFRCDPISEHNRLYWYRQTLGQGPEFLTYFQNEAQLEKSRLLSDRFSAERPKGSFSTLEIQRTEQGDSAMYLCASSLGGTASVGYNEQFFGPGTRLTVL.